The 9 T cell receptor beta chains in this list originate from one sample, sequenced in a study of human T cells and chemical hapten exposure. MiXCR, applied by TCRdb to the RACE reads, yields one record per CDR3 protein. Among 95,000 or so distinct CDR3 sequences listed, about 10% were seen once. The time point here: patch test 1, 2 weeks after DPC sensitization. Described treatment: therapeutic diphenylcyclopropenone sensitization with weekly scalp DPC. This material consisted of whole blood, taken in connection with sensitization to the hapten diphenylcyclopropenone (DPC). These receptors all stem from a man in his forties or fifties with alopecia areata. Some clones in this sample may be carry-over from other donors' samples.

A few counts support this clonotype. The CDR3 DNA follows: TGCAGTGCTCTAGCGGGAGATGGCACAGATACGCAGTATTTT. Translation gives CSALAGDGTDTQYF. The rearrangement uses TRBV20-1 and TRBJ2-3, with 10 bases fitting TRBD2. CDR1 and CDR2 from the germline V gene are DFQATT and SNEGSKA (reference sequence). The CDR3 runs 14 residues. V shed 5 bases, J shed 1 base, and the junction held 3 bases outside the gene matches.

This clonotype was found many times. The V call is TRBV4-3, the J call TRBJ1-5; D is ambiguous. Trimming took 0 bases from V and 3 from J, leaving 9 bases between them. Germline CDR1 LGHNA, CDR2 YSLEER. The CDR3 spans 15 residues. In nucleotides, the CDR3 is TGCGCCAGCAGCCAAGATCTATCCTACAATCAGCCCCAGCATTTT. Amino acid sequence: CASSQDLSYNQPQHF.

Only a few counts were recorded for this clonotype. The chain is built from TRBV6-2 or TRBV6-3 and TRBJ2-7; D call uncertain. This CDR3 has 13 amino acids. V was cut by 6 bases and J by 6 bases, with 15 bases left in between. The germline V gene encodes CDR1 MNHEY and CDR2 SVGEGT. Here the CDR3 DNA reads TGTGCCAGCAGGATAGGGTCCCTCTCCGAGCAGTACGTC. It is translated as CASRIGSLSEQYV.

The V and J genes are TRBV14 and TRBJ2-1, with 8 bases identical to TRBD2. The CDR3 is 17 residues long. J lost 0 bases, V lost 0 bases, and 4 bases had no gene match. Per the germline V gene, CDR1 is SGHDN and CDR2 is FVKESK. CDR3 residues: CASSQELAGNSYNEQFF. The CDR3 DNA reads TGTGCCAGCAGCCAAGAGCTAGCGGGCAACTCCTACAATGAGCAGTTCTTC.

This clonotype was seen at least ten times. The rearrangement joins TRBV19 to TRBJ1-5; D gene unclear. CDR3 length: 15 residues. The germline V gene encodes CDR1 LNHDA and CDR2 SQIVND (reference sequence). V lost 6 bases to trimming and J lost 1 base, with 13 bases between them. The CDR3 loop reads CASSLTWQSNQPQHF. The CDR3 nucleotides are TGTGCCAGTAGCCTGACTTGGCAGAGCAATCAGCCCCAGCATTTT.

This clonotype was observed at least ten times. This chain connects TRBV20-1 to TRBJ1-6; D remains ambiguous. The germline CDR1 and CDR2 sequences are DFQATT and SNEGSKA (reference sequence). The CDR3 is made up of 14 amino acids. V was pared by 4 bases and J by 4 bases, with 11 bases between. In DNA form, the CDR3 reads TGCAGTGCTACCTGGACCGCTTATAATTCACCCCTCCACTTT. As protein: CSATWTAYNSPLHF.

The V call is TRBV29-1, the J call TRBJ2-5; 10 positions match TRBD2. V shed 7 bases and J 5 bases; nucleotides not matched to a gene: 13. This CDR3 is built from 15 residues. The germline V gene encodes CDR1 SQVTM and CDR2 ANQGSEA. This CDR3 reads CSGRSSGRAVETQYF. In nucleotides, the CDR3 is TGCAGCGGCCGTAGCAGCGGGAGGGCAGTGGAGACCCAGTACTTC.

The chain employs TRBV6-2 or TRBV6-3 and TRBJ1-2, with D possibly being TRBD1 (5 bases). The CDR3 is made up of 14 amino acids. V was clipped by 0 bases and J by 2 bases, with 7 bases between them. Germline CDR1 and CDR2: MNHEY and SVGEGT. CDR3 bases: TGTGCCAGCAGTTACTCCGGGGGGAACTATGGCTACACCTTC. This sequence encodes CASSYSGGNYGYTF.

This clonotype appeared many times. The V and J genes are TRBV12-3 or TRBV12-4 and TRBJ2-7; 8 bases agree with TRBD2. This CDR3 is built from 15 residues. The V gene end was trimmed by 5 bases and the J gene end by 3 bases; junction bases not matched to a gene: 9. The DNA of the CDR3 is TGTGCCAGCAGTGTTAGCGGGGATAACTACTACGAGCAGTACTTC. The encoded protein is CASSVSGDNYYEQYF.